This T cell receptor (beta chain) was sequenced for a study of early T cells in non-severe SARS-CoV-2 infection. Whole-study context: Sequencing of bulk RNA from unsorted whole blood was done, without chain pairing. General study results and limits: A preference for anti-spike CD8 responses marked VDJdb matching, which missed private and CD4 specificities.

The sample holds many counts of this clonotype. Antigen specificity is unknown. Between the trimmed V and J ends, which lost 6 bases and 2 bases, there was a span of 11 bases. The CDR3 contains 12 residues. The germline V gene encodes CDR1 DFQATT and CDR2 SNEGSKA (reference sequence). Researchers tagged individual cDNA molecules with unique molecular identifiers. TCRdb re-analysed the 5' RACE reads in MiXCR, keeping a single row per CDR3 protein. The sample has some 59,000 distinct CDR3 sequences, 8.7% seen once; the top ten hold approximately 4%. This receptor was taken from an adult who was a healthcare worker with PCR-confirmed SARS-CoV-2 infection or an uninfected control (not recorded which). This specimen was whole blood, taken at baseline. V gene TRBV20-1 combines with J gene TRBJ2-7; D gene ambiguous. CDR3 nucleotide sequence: TGCAGTGCAACAGACACTGCCTACGAGCAGTACTTC. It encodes CSATDTAYEQYF.